A single sample is the source of the 2 T cell receptor beta chains below, sequenced in a study of Tregs in tolerant kidney transplant recipients. Only in-frame clones appear in the TCRdb table, and some are missing; sequencing was by immunoSEQ multiplex PCR. This sample has 60,000 to 65,000 clones, with around 98% found just once. Sequences were derived from Tregs from blood, sampled before the transplant. All receptors come from a human donor who received a combined kidney and bone marrow transplant.

The V call is TRBV5-1, the J call TRBJ1-1; D gene unclear. V was shortened by 0 bases and J by 8 bases, with 8 bases between the two germline ends. This CDR3 region has 12 residues. Germline lookup yields CDR1 SGHRS and CDR2 YFSETQ. Written as DNA, the CDR3 is TGCGCCAGCAGCTTGGACCAGTTAGAAGCTTTCTTT. Protein: CASSLDQLEAFF.

The CDR3 protein is CASSLWNIGTGRNEQYF. CDR3 nucleotides: TGTGCCAGCTCACTCTGGAATATCGGGACAGGGCGAAACGAGCAGTACTTC. The chain employs TRBV18 and TRBJ2-7, with TRBD1 identical over 9 bases. Per the germline V gene, CDR1 is KGHSH and CDR2 is LQKENI. V lost 4 bases, J lost 5 bases, and 15 bases stayed unmatched. CDR3 length: 17 residues.